The 31 T cell receptor beta chains below come from one sample, sequenced in a study of shared clonotypes between healthy human individuals. Method: immunoSEQ multiplex PCR; TCRdb's copy keeps in-frame clones and lacks some. Here the sample spans about 2 million clones, about 95% being singletons. CD45RO-negative, CCR7-selected cells formed the naive CD8 fraction, which excluded terminally differentiated effector memory CD45RA+ cells. Sequencing was performed on naive CD8+ T cells sorted from blood. The receptors shown here come from a man younger than 30 in good health.

The chain links TRBV11-2 to TRBJ2-3; tentatively, D is TRBD2 (6 bases). CDR3 size: 16 residues. Trimming took off 1 base at V and 1 base at J, with 12 bases between the two ends. Germline loops: CDR1 SGHAT, CDR2 FQNNGV. CDR3 in DNA: TGTGCCAGCAGCTTAGCTTCGGGACTCCGCACAGATACGCAGTATTTT. Encoded protein: CASSLASGLRTDTQYF.

This clone showed up just once. CDR3 DNA: TGTGCCAGCAGCTCGGGACCACTAGACTATGGCTACACCTTC. Protein sequence: CASSSGPLDYGYTF. The chain has TRBV7-9 and TRBJ1-2; D perhaps matches TRBD1 (5 bases). Trimming took off 4 bases at V and 3 bases at J, with 12 bases between the two ends. This CDR3 is built from 14 residues. Germline values: CDR1 SEHNR, CDR2 FQNEAQ (reference sequence).

V and J are TRBV15 and TRBJ2-3, with D possibly being TRBD2 (5 bases). Trimming pared 1 base from V and 0 bases from J, leaving 11 bases between. Germline CDR1 is LNHNV and CDR2 is YYDKDF (reference sequence). This CDR3 has 16 amino acids. In nucleotides, the CDR3 is TGTGCCACCAGCAGAGTCTGGGGAGAGAGCACAGATACGCAGTATTTT. Translated, it gives CATSRVWGESTDTQYF. Complete variable domain (other parts from reference TRBV15 and TRBJ2-3): DAMVIQNPRYQVTQFGKPVTLSCSQTLNHNVMYWYQQKSSQAPKLLFHYYDKDFNNEADTPDNFQSRRPNTSFCFLDIRSPGLGDTAMYLCATSRVWGESTDTQYFGPGTRLTVL.

The chain couples TRBV28 to TRBJ1-1; D gene unclear. Between the trimmed V and J ends, which lost 9 bases and 0 bases, there was a span of 11 bases. This CDR3 contains 13 residues. The germline V gene has CDR1 MDHEN and CDR2 SYDVKM. The CDR3 nucleotides read TGTGCCAGTTCCCCCAGTTTGAACACTGAAGCTTTCTTT. The encoded protein is CASSPSLNTEAFF.

The CDR3 is CASSSPDRIYEQYF. DNA for the CDR3: TGTGCCAGCAGTTCGCCGGACAGGATCTACGAGCAGTACTTC. This sequence joins TRBV27 and TRBJ2-7; 7 nucleotides match TRBD1. J gave up 3 bases and V 4 bases, and 6 bases lay outside the gene matches. CDR1 is MNHEY and CDR2 is SMNVEV in the germline V gene (reference sequence). The CDR3 consists of 14 residues.

The chain carries TRBV19 and TRBJ1-5; D remains ambiguous. The germline V gene has CDR1 LNHDA and CDR2 SQIVND (reference sequence). The V end was cut by 5 bases, the J end by 7 bases, with 18 bases between. This CDR3 spans 15 amino acids. The CDR3 loop is CASSPGPLSIQPQHF. CDR3 sequence (DNA): TGTGCCAGTAGTCCGGGTCCGTTGAGCATCCAGCCCCAGCATTTT.

J is TRBJ2-7 and V is TRBV19, with D possibly being TRBD1 (6 bases). Germline CDR1 reads LNHDA; CDR2 reads SQIVND (reference sequence). V lost 5 bases and J lost 1, with 9 bases in between. This CDR3 comprises 13 residues. In DNA form, the CDR3 reads TGTGCCAGTAGTTACCAGGGGTCCTACGAGCAGTACTTC. Translation gives CASSYQGSYEQYF.

V and J are TRBV5-1 and TRBJ2-1; 7 positions agree with TRBD2. The CDR3 is 15 amino acids. V was pared by 0 bases and J by 6 bases, with 6 bases of the junction left unmatched. Germline V gene sequence: CDR1 SGHRS, CDR2 YFSETQ. The CDR3 DNA is TGCGCCAGCAGCTTGGTAGATAGGACTAGCAATGAGCAGTTCTTC. Amino acid sequence: CASSLVDRTSNEQFF.

This clone was seen only once. The chain links TRBV4-3 to TRBJ2-5, with a weak D call TRBD2 (6 bases). The CDR3 runs to 14 residues. The V end was cut by 3 bases, the J end by 4 bases, with 12 bases between. Germline V gene lookup returns CDR1 LGHNA and CDR2 YSLEER. The CDR3 reads CASSQTRVGETQYF. CDR3 DNA sequence: TGCGCCAGCAGCCAGACTAGGGTGGGAGAGACCCAGTACTTC.

CDR3 protein: CASSPSGTSVNEQFF. The CDR3, as DNA: TGTGCCAGCAGCCCCTCCGGGACTAGCGTAAATGAGCAGTTCTTC. The gene calls are TRBV7-9 and TRBJ2-1, with 10 bases matching TRBD2. J lost 7 bases, V lost 5 bases, and 8 bases had no gene match. The CDR3 covers 15 residues. Germline-derived CDR1 and CDR2 are SEHNR and FQNEAQ (reference sequence).

The chain couples TRBV2 to TRBJ2-1; no clear D. With 5 bases removed from V and 9 bases from J, the gap between germline ends came to 11 bases. The V gene's germline CDR1 is SNHLY and CDR2 FYNNEI. The CDR3 length is 12 residues. The CDR3 loop is CASSPSMGEQFF. Written as DNA, the CDR3 is TGTGCCAGCAGTCCGTCCATGGGTGAGCAGTTCTTC. Filled out from reference TRBV2 and TRBJ2-1, the complete variable domain reads EPEVTQTPSHQVTQMGQEVILRCVPISNHLYFYWYRQILGQKVEFLVSFYNNEISEKSEIFDDQFSVERPDGSNFTLKIRSTKLEDSAMYFCASSPSMGEQFFGPGTRLTVL.

The chain has TRBV4-1 and TRBJ2-5, with 8 bases identical to TRBD1. The trim removed 6 bases at V and 2 bases at J, leaving 8 bases unmatched. CDR3 size: 15 residues. CDR1 and CDR2 from the germline V gene are MGHRA and YSYEKL. The CDR3 loop reads CASRLTTGGQETQYF. The CDR3, as DNA: TGCGCCAGCAGGCTTACTACAGGGGGTCAAGAGACCCAGTACTTC.

The rearrangement joins TRBV27 to TRBJ2-2; tentatively, D is TRBD1 (6 bases). Trimming stripped 6 bases from V and 7 bases from J, with 18 bases between. CDR3 size: 15 residues. The germline V gene encodes CDR1 MNHEY and CDR2 SMNVEV (reference sequence). CDR3 DNA sequence: TGTGCCAGCAGCTACCGGGACCTCAGGGGCGGGGAGCTGTTTTTT. Its protein product is CASSYRDLRGGELFF.

The chain recombines TRBV4-1 with TRBJ1-4, with 8 bases that match TRBD1. V shed 2 bases and J 0 bases; nucleotides not matched to a gene: 8. CDR3 length: 18 residues. Germline V gene lookup returns CDR1 MGHRA and CDR2 YSYEKL. CDR3 in amino acids: CASSQLSGQGPTNEKLFF. The CDR3 bases are TGCGCCAGCAGCCAACTCAGTGGACAGGGACCAACTAATGAAAAACTGTTTTTT.

About this clone itself: This sample includes further DNA sequences coding for the same CDR3. The chain joins TRBV13 to TRBJ1-1; D might be TRBD1 (5 bases). Germline CDR1 is PRHDT and CDR2 is FYEKMQ (reference sequence). The ends were cut back, 0 bases at V and 1 base at J, with 9 bases in the middle. This CDR3 is 15 amino acids long. CDR3 sequence: CASSLGGQGNTEAFF. CDR3 nucleotide sequence: TGTGCCAGCAGCTTAGGCGGGCAGGGGAACACTGAAGCTTTCTTT.

This clone was found once. The chain carries TRBV4-2 and TRBJ2-2, with D perhaps matching TRBD1 (6 bases). From germline, CDR1 is LGHNA and CDR2 YNFKEQ. The V gene lost 0 bases and the J gene lost 3 bases, with 14 bases spanning the gap. The CDR3 sequence is 17 residues long. The CDR3 region is CASSQDGLGQYTGELFF. The CDR3 DNA reads as TGTGCCAGCAGCCAAGATGGCCTCGGACAGTACACCGGGGAGCTGTTTTTT.

The gene calls are TRBV5-1 and TRBJ2-7, with TRBD2 identical over 7 bases. The CDR3 covers 17 residues. J lost 2 bases, V lost 4 bases, and 15 bases had no gene match. Germline V gene sequence: CDR1 SGHRS, CDR2 YFSETQ. Here the CDR3 DNA reads TGCGCCAGCAGCAAGGACAAGAGCGGGACTCCTACCTACGAGCAGTACTTC. Protein: CASSKDKSGTPTYEQYF.

The genes are TRBV6-1 and TRBJ2-6, with D perhaps TRBD2 (5 bases). Trimming removed 3 bases at V and 8 bases at J, with 14 bases between. The CDR3 contains 15 residues. The germline CDR1 and CDR2 sequences are MNHNS and SASEGT. The DNA of the CDR3 is TGTGCCAGCAGTGATTTGTCAGGAGGAACCAACGTCCTGACTTTC. Protein: CASSDLSGGTNVLTF.

This clone was counted once. The V call is TRBV27, the J call TRBJ1-2, with D perhaps matching TRBD1 (6 bases). The V end lost 6 bases, the J end lost 7 bases, and 15 bases lay between the germline ends. Germline V gives CDR1 MNHEY, CDR2 SMNVEV (reference sequence). The CDR3 spans 13 residues. CDR3 sequence: CASSGAGDPGYTF. The CDR3 bases are TGTGCCAGCAGCGGAGCAGGGGATCCTGGCTACACCTTC.

V usage is TRBV5-1 and J usage is TRBJ1-6, with D unresolved. Germline V gives CDR1 SGHRS, CDR2 YFSETQ. Between the trimmed V and J ends, which lost 9 bases and 2 bases, there was a span of 21 bases. The CDR3 is 17 residues long. Written as DNA, the CDR3 is TGCGCCACCCGCGGGGTGGAGGACGCCACCTATAATTCACCCCTCCACTTT. As protein: CATRGVEDATYNSPLHF. Based on the CDR3 plus reference TRBV5-1 and TRBJ1-6, the full variable domain is KAGVTQTPRYLIKTRGQQVTLSCSPISGHRSVSWYQQTPGQGLQFLFEYFSETQRNKGNFPGRFSGRQFSNSRSEMNVSTLELGDSALYLCATRGVEDATYNSPLHFGNGTRLTVT.

The chain couples TRBV11-2 to TRBJ2-7, with a possible D match to TRBD2 (5 bases). This CDR3 has 15 residues. V was cut by 0 bases and J by 7 bases, with 16 bases left in between. Germline V gene lookup returns CDR1 SGHAT and CDR2 FQNNGV. CDR3 protein: CASSLDTASTREQYF. DNA of the CDR3: TGTGCCAGCAGCTTAGATACGGCTTCTACTAGGGAGCAGTACTTC.

The V gene is TRBV12-5, the J gene TRBJ2-7; D may be TRBD2 (5 bases). Germline V gene lookup returns CDR1 LGHNT and CDR2 FRNRAP. The CDR3 sequence is 12 residues long. V was shortened by 8 bases and J by 4 bases, with 12 bases between the two germline ends. The DNA for the CDR3 is TGTGCTAGTAGTGTTGGAGGATACGAGCAGTACTTC. The encoded protein is CASSVGGYEQYF.

The chain has TRBV28 and TRBJ2-2; unclear D gene. CDR3 length equals 12 residues. CDR1 is MDHEN and CDR2 is SYDVKM in the germline V gene. Trimming cost V 6 bases and J 8 bases, with 10 bases left between them. The CDR3 protein is CASREGSGELFF. CDR3 DNA: TGTGCCAGCAGGGAAGGTTCAGGGGAGCTGTTTTTT.

This clone is a singleton in its sample. V gene TRBV5-6 combines with J gene TRBJ2-2, with 10 nucleotides matching TRBD2. The CDR3 covers 16 residues. The V and J ends lost 2 bases and 4 bases, in that order; junction bases with no gene match: 5. Looked up from germline, CDR1 is SGHDT and CDR2 is YYEEEE. The CDR3 is CASSLPSGGATGELFF. CDR3 sequence (DNA): TGTGCCAGCAGCTTACCAAGCGGGGGGGCCACCGGGGAGCTGTTTTTT.

The chain is built from TRBV4-2 and TRBJ2-7; unclear D gene. Deletions cut 0 bases from V and 2 bases from J, with 8 bases between. The CDR3 sequence is 14 residues long. Looked up from germline, CDR1 is LGHNA and CDR2 is YNFKEQ. In DNA, the CDR3 is TGTGCCAGCAGCCAAGATTTGGTTACCTACGAGCAGTACTTC. It is translated as CASSQDLVTYEQYF.

In DNA form, the CDR3 reads TGCGCCAGCAGCCAAGCGCTAGGTGGCTATAGCAATCAGCCCCAGCATTTT. Amino acids: CASSQALGGYSNQPQHF. This chain uses TRBV4-1 with TRBJ1-5; D gene ambiguous. CDR1 is MGHRA and CDR2 is YSYEKL in the germline V gene. This CDR3 contains 17 residues. V lost 1 base, J lost 0 bases, and 13 bases lay in between.

V and J are TRBV9 and TRBJ2-3; maybe TRBD2 (5 bases). Germline V gene lookup returns CDR1 SGDLS and CDR2 YYNGEE. This CDR3 comprises 15 residues. V was trimmed by 0 bases and J by 5 bases, leaving 13 bases between them. CDR3 nucleotides: TGTGCCAGCAGCGTAGCTCAAGCGGACCTAGATACGCAGTATTTT. This sequence encodes CASSVAQADLDTQYF.

The V call is TRBV5-1, the J call TRBJ2-7; D gene unclear. Trimming removed 0 bases from V and 0 bases from J, with 22 bases in between. CDR3 length: 19 residues. CDR1 and CDR2 from the germline V gene are SGHRS and YFSETQ. The CDR3 coding sequence is TGCGCCAGCAGCTTGGCACCCTTTTATTCCGACCCAGCCTCCTACGAGCAGTACTTC. It is translated as CASSLAPFYSDPASYEQYF.

CDR3: CASSIGSEQYF. The CDR3 DNA is TGTGCCAGCTCCATTGGGTCCGAGCAGTACTTC. The genes are TRBV6-5 and TRBJ2-7; D uncertain. Germline values: CDR1 MNHEY, CDR2 SVGAGI. Trimming shortened V by 8 bases and J by 6 bases, and 11 bases separated the two germline ends. The CDR3 is 11 residues long.

This chain joins TRBV5-4 and TRBJ2-3; possibly TRBD1 for D (6 bases). Trimming stripped 2 bases from V and 4 bases from J, with 8 bases between. CDR1 SGHNT and CDR2 YYREEE come from the germline V gene (reference sequence). This CDR3 is built from 13 residues. CDR3 residues: CASSFRGSDTQYF. The CDR3 DNA follows: TGTGCCAGCAGCTTTAGGGGGTCAGATACGCAGTATTTT. The variable domain in full, completed from reference TRBV5-4 and TRBJ2-3, reads ETGVTQSPTHLIKTRGQQVTLRCSSQSGHNTVSWYQQALGQGPQFIFQYYREEENGRGNFPPRFSGLQFPNYSSELNVNALELDDSALYLCASSFRGSDTQYFGPGTRLTVL.

The rearrangement uses TRBV11-2 and TRBJ2-3; 10 bases are shared with TRBD1. Trimming at V came to 1 base and at J to 1 base, leaving 2 bases not matched to a gene. This CDR3 has 16 amino acids. Germline V gene lookup returns CDR1 SGHAT and CDR2 FQNNGV. The CDR3: CASSLVGTGGTDTQYF. The CDR3 DNA reads TGTGCCAGCAGCTTAGTAGGGACAGGGGGCACAGATACGCAGTATTTT.